Shown below are 9 T cell receptor beta chains from a single sample sequenced in a study of cytomegalovirus exposure and HLA in healthy donors. Researchers ran the PCR with 60 Vbeta and 13 Jbeta primers. TCRdb keeps only in-frame clones here, not all; method: immunoSEQ multiplex PCR. The sample has over 150,000 clones, approximately 82% seen once. Specimen: PBMCs. The receptors were gathered from a woman under 40 in good health and CMV-seronegative.

Concerning this clone: A read error may account for a junction end that differs from germline. This rearrangement joins TRBV9 to TRBJ1-2; D remains ambiguous. This CDR3 has 15 residues. Germline lookup yields CDR1 SGDLS and CDR2 YYNGEE. CDR3 coding DNA: TGTGCCAGCAGCGTCGAGGATTTACTTAACTATAGCTACACCTTC. As protein: CASSVEDLLNYSYTF.

CDR3 region: CASSLEYRGAGYTF. The CDR3 nucleotides read TGTGCCAGCAGCTTAGAGTACAGGGGAGCGGGCTACACCTTC. The chain links TRBV7-2 to TRBJ1-2; TRBD1 aligns across 7 bases. Germline V gives CDR1 SGHTA, CDR2 FQGNSA. The length of the CDR3 is 14 residues. J lost 8 bases, V lost 1 base, and 7 bases had no gene match.

In this sample, this clone turned up once. The chain joins TRBV30 to TRBJ1-2, with D possibly matching TRBD1 (5 bases). Trimming left V 0 bases short and J 6 bases short, with 26 bases between. The CDR3 covers 18 residues. Germline values: CDR1 GTSNPN, CDR2 SVGIG (reference sequence). CDR3 sequence: CAWSVHRGSGGRFNGYTF. The CDR3 DNA follows: TGTGCCTGGAGTGTACATCGGGGGTCCGGGGGACGGTTTAATGGCTACACCTTC.

This CDR3 is CASIAGQGNRAYEQYF. CDR3 sequence (DNA): TGTGCCAGCATCGCCGGACAGGGGAATAGGGCCTACGAGCAGTACTTC. The chain links TRBV2 to TRBJ2-7; 9 bases align to TRBD1. V gave up 7 bases and J gave up 2 bases; unmatched junction bases: 12. Germline-derived CDR1 and CDR2 are SNHLY and FYNNEI. The CDR3 totals 16 residues.

The chain carries TRBV6-4 and TRBJ2-4, with D possibly matching TRBD1 (5 bases). Trimming took 2 bases from V and 0 from J, leaving 14 bases between them. The CDR3 is 17 residues long. The germline V gene encodes CDR1 MRHNA and CDR2 SNTAGT. The CDR3 here is CASSDGGAVQAKNIQYF. Written as DNA, the CDR3 is TGTGCCAGCAGTGACGGTGGGGCAGTCCAAGCCAAAAACATTCAGTACTTC.

This sequence joins TRBV7-3 and TRBJ2-1; 8 nucleotides match TRBD2. V gave up 5 bases and J gave up 5 bases; unmatched junction bases: 11. Germline V gene data show CDR1 as SGHTA and CDR2 as FQGTGA. The CDR3 spans 16 residues. The CDR3 DNA reads TGTGCCAGCAGCCCCCAAAGCGGGAGAGTGAACAATGAGCAGTTCTTC. This codes for CASSPQSGRVNNEQFF.

This CDR3 is CASSPGDRGRRELFF. The DNA for the CDR3 is TGTGCCAGCAGCCCCGGGGACAGGGGAAGGCGGGAGCTGTTTTTT. V gene TRBV7-6 combines with J gene TRBJ2-2, with TRBD1 matching 10 bases. Germline loops: CDR1 SGHVS, CDR2 FNYEAQ. The trim removed 5 bases at V and 9 bases at J, leaving 9 bases unmatched. The CDR3 has 15 residues.

V is TRBV5-1 and J is TRBJ1-1; D perhaps matches TRBD1 (5 bases). Deletions cut 0 bases from V and 0 bases from J, with 9 bases between. Germline assignment: CDR1 SGHRS and CDR2 YFSETQ. The CDR3 is made up of 15 amino acids. The CDR3 nucleotides are TGCGCCAGCAGCTTGGATCCGGGGGTGAACACTGAAGCTTTCTTT. It translates to CASSLDPGVNTEAFF. Variable domain in full (rest from reference TRBV5-1 and TRBJ1-1): KAGVTQTPRYLIKTRGQQVTLSCSPISGHRSVSWYQQTPGQGLQFLFEYFSETQRNKGNFPGRFSGRQFSNSRSEMNVSTLELGDSALYLCASSLDPGVNTEAFFGQGTRLTVV.

V gene TRBV21-1 combines with J gene TRBJ2-1; the listed D gene, TRBD1, was not tested against the DNA. TRBV21-1 has pseudogene status. The CDR3 has 16 amino acids. As DNA, the CDR3 is TGTGCCAGCAGCAAATGGGGGGACAGCTCCTACAATGAGCAGTTCTTC. Protein product: CASSKWGDSSYNEQFF.